The rows below give T cell receptor beta chains drawn from one sample of a study of blood T cell repertoires in COVID-19. The protocol was immunoSEQ multiplex PCR, while the TCRdb copy is restricted to in-frame clones and leaves out a portion. The table records about 120,000 clones, around 80% of them present only once. Sequencing was performed on peripheral blood. The receptor source for this set is a woman aged 45 to 65 with acute or convalescent COVID-19. CDR3s include the opening cysteine and the closing phenylalanine or tryptophan. Some rows have no size entry. The others give once, few or many, or a class for an expanded clone.

CASSPWSLSSYNSPLHF,TRBV5-6,.,TRBJ1-6
CASSSTDRAPDF,TRBV28,.,TRBJ1-3
CASSIGGTDEKLFF,TRBV19,.,TRBJ1-4
CASSPGQGDQPQHF,TRBV28,.,TRBJ1-5
CATKTPAIGSMNTEAFF,TRBV2,few,TRBJ1-1
CASSDWAGGKTYEQYF,TRBV6-1,.,TRBJ2-7
CASRSPTGQRNTEAFF,TRBV19,.,TRBJ1-1
CASSYWREDTEAFF,TRBV6-5,.,TRBJ1-1
CASRADRGGLDTEAFF,TRBV11-2,.,TRBJ1-1
CASSLGRVTNTEAFF,TRBV5-1,.,TRBJ1-1
CASSLPTAQLTEAFF,TRBV5-4,.,TRBJ1-1
CASRRDRTNTGELFF,TRBV6-6,.,TRBJ2-2
CAWRPMRDRVYQPQHF,TRBV30,.,TRBJ1-5
CASSSIAGAGNEQFF,TRBV7-2,.,TRBJ2-1
CSASDGGGDEKLFF,TRBV20-1,.,TRBJ1-4
CASSLGAGGPEGEQFF,TRBV7-9,.,TRBJ2-1
CASSTTDTQYF,TRBV7-9,.,TRBJ2-3
CASGTQGVSNEKLFF,TRBV2,.,TRBJ1-4
CASSPLPEKYNSPLHF,TRBV18,.,TRBJ1-6
CASSEAKLAGAFYETQYF,TRBV2,.,TRBJ2-5
CASSWDRENTEAFF,TRBV2,.,TRBJ1-1
CASNGATKSYGYTF,TRBV5-8,.,TRBJ1-2
CASSVGTSWGVYNEQFF,TRBV5-1,.,TRBJ2-1
CASSIRGNTEAFF,TRBV9,.,TRBJ1-1
CASTGDKSSIEAQHF,TRBV6-1,few,TRBJ1-5
CASSLIDRDEKLFF,TRBV5-6,.,TRBJ1-4
CATLQGYSNQPQHF,TRBV10-3,many,TRBJ1-5
CASSGALAGGTHEQYF,TRBV6-1,.,TRBJ2-7
CASSLGLPAYEQYF,TRBV7-8,once,TRBJ2-7
CASSPGGQLFNYGYTF,TRBV3-1/TRBV3-2,.,TRBJ1-2
CASSNRDRDSSPLHF,TRBV2,.,TRBJ1-6
CASSSSGSETQYF,TRBV28,.,TRBJ2-5
CATSDPDTQGSPLHF,TRBV24-1,.,TRBJ1-6
CAAQNSGANVLTF,TRBV24-1,.,TRBJ2-6
CASSRGASGPQHF,TRBV28,.,TRBJ1-5
CASSEFRDKNTGELFF,TRBV10-1,.,TRBJ2-2
CASKKEGMNSPLHF,TRBV5-1,once,TRBJ1-6
CASSTRGGRAYNEQFF,TRBV5-5,.,TRBJ2-1
CASGGGGTNEKLFF,TRBV2,.,TRBJ1-4
CASSQGQGQEQYF,TRBV19,.,TRBJ2-7
CASSGARGPNTIYF,TRBV3-1/TRBV3-2,.,TRBJ1-3
CASSLDRERRNTIYF,TRBV5-4,.,TRBJ1-3
CASSLGETDTQYF,TRBV11-3,.,TRBJ2-3
CASRGIGRDSLESTF,TRBV7-9,few,TRBJ1-2
CASSRGASGGAAKDEQFF,TRBV7-7,once,TRBJ2-1
CASGPLLAARTDTQYF,TRBV27,.,TRBJ2-3
CASRLADSYEQYF,TRBV6-6,.,TRBJ2-7
CASKKTANYGYTF,TRBV21-1,.,TRBJ1-2
CASSSNTAPNTEAFF,TRBV2,few,TRBJ1-1
CASSFGTGGLVSYEQYF,TRBV5-4,few,TRBJ2-7
CASLLSESSYEQYF,TRBV7-3,.,TRBJ2-7
CASSVDRITYEQYF,TRBV5-1,.,TRBJ2-7
CASSLSGGGPPQHF,TRBV9,.,TRBJ1-5
CASSETSRYTGELFF,TRBV25-1,.,TRBJ2-2
CASSSGTSQGDGYTF,TRBV7-9,.,TRBJ1-2
CASKGSVPSYEQYF,TRBV27,.,TRBJ2-7
CATGEVETQYF,TRBV5-5,.,TRBJ2-5
CASSRQDYEQYF,TRBV18,.,TRBJ2-7